This entry concerns a single TCR beta chain. Its antigen is unidentified. This sample is part of a study of shared clonotypes between healthy human individuals. Whole-study results and caveats: Donor scarcity curtailed the genetic and exposure-history diversity represented herein.

In the authors' methods: Junction-only immunoSEQ data arrived without quality scores, meaning filtering differed. The repertoire was sequenced with immunoSEQ multiplex PCR; TCRdb's copy has only in-frame clones and lacks some. Clonal size and the V and J genes are those of that table, whereas D and trimming came from the DNA. Altogether approximately 330,000 clones are present, around 79% being singletons, with the ten largest covering around 9.3%. Germline trimming cut 0 bases from V and 4 bases from J; bases unmatched to any gene: 1. The CDR3 totals 13 residues. Germline V gene lookup returns CDR1 SGHDT and CDR2 YYEEEE.

The sequence derives from a man aged 30 to 39 in good health. The gene calls are TRBV5-6 and TRBJ2-7; TRBD2 agrees at 7 bases. Sequenced input: memory CD4+ T cells sorted from blood. The subset denotes: CD45RA-negative fraction. This CDR3 reads CASSLVGGYEQYF. In DNA, the CDR3 is TGTGCCAGCAGCTTGGTCGGGGGGTACGAGCAGTACTTC.